This entry features one T cell receptor beta chain sequence. This sample is drawn from a study of blood T cell repertoires in COVID-19. In the study overall: Sources were T cells, B-cell-depleted T cells, or PBMCs; the material itself was cDNA or gDNA.

Germline loops: CDR1 SNHLY, CDR2 FYNNEI. Trimming stripped 11 bases from V and 5 bases from J, with 18 bases between. The length of the CDR3 is 13 residues. This table comes from immunoSEQ multiplex PCR, and its TCRdb copy is limited to in-frame clones, with some not included. The sample carries around 340,000 clones, around 82% recorded once. This sequence originates from a man aged 25 to 40 with active or convalescent COVID-19. The V gene is TRBV2, the J gene TRBJ2-5, with a weak D call TRBD2 (5 bases). Sequenced input: peripheral blood. In DNA, the CDR3 is TGTGCCTCGACGGTCCGGGGTTGGGAGACCCAGTACTTC. Encoded protein: CASTVRGWETQYF.